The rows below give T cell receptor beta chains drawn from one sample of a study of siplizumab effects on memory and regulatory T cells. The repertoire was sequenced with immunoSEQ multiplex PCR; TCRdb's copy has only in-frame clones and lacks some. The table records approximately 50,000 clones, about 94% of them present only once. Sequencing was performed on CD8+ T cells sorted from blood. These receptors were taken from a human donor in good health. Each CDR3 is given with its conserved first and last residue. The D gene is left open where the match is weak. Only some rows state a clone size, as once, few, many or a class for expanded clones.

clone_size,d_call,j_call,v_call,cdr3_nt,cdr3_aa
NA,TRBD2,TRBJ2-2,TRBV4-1,TGCGCCAGCAGCCTCCGAGCGGGAGGAGACACCGGGGAGCTGTTTTTT,CASSLRAGGDTGELFF
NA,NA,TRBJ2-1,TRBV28,TGTGCCAGCAAAGATTTAGGAAAAGATCCGAGAGATGAGCAGTTCTTC,CASKDLGKDPRDEQFF
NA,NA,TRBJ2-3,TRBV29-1,TGCAGCGTTGGGTTGCGTGGGGCGGGGGATACGCAGTATTTT,CSVGLRGAGDTQYF
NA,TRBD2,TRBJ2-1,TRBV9,TGTGCCAGCAGCCCTCGGACTAGCGGGATCCTGTTCTTC,CASSPRTSGILFF
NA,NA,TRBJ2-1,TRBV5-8,TGTGCCAGCAGCAAGGAAGTGGAATACAATGAGCAGTTCTTC,CASSKEVEYNEQFF
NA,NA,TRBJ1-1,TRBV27,TGTGCCAGCAGCTTCAGGGGAAACACTGAAGCTTTCTTT,CASSFRGNTEAFF
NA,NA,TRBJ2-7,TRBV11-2,TGTGCCAGCAGCTTAGAAGGATATAGAGCATTC,CASSLEGYRAF
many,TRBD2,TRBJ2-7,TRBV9,TGTGCCAGCAGCCCTAGCGGGATAGTGTTAGAGCAGTACTTC,CASSPSGIVLEQYF
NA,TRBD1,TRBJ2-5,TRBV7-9,TGTGCCAGCAGCGGTCGGGGACAGGGGGCCAGTAGAGAGACCCAGTACTTC,CASSGRGQGASRETQYF
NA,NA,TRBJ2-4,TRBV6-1,TGTGCCACCCTAGTGGACGGGGTGATTCAGTACTTC,CATLVDGVIQYF
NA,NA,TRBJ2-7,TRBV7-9,TGTGCCAGCAGCTTCTCAGGGTACGAGCAGTACTTC,CASSFSGYEQYF
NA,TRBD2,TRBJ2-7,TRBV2,TGTGCCAGCACGGACCGGGGTGCAGCGGGAGTAAATGAGCAGTACTTC,CASTDRGAAGVNEQYF
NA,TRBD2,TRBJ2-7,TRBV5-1,TGCGCCAGCAGCTTGGGGCGGAACGGCCTAGCGGGAGACGAGCAGTACTTC,CASSLGRNGLAGDEQYF
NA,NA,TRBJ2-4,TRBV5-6,TGTGCCAGCAGCGCGTTGGGGGACATTCAGTACTTC,CASSALGDIQYF
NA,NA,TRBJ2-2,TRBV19,TGTGCCAGTAGTATCCGGGCGGATAGCGGGGAGCTGTTTTTT,CASSIRADSGELFF
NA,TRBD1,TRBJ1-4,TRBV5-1,TGCGCCAGCAGCCCGCGGGACAGGGTACTAACTAATGAAAAACTGTTTTTT,CASSPRDRVLTNEKLFF
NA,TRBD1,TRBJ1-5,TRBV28,TGTGCCAGCAGCTCCGGGACAGGAGGATTGGTATCACATCAGCCCCAGCATTTT,CASSSGTGGLVSHQPQHF
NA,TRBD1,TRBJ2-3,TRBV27,TGTGCCAGCAGTTCCCGGGACAGGGGAGATTGGGATACGCAGTATTTT,CASSSRDRGDWDTQYF
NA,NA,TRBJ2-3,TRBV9,TGTGCCAGCAGCGAACCCACAGATACGCAGTATTTT,CASSEPTDTQYF
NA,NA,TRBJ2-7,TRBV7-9,TGTGCCAGCACCTTCGGCTACGAGCAGTACTTC,CASTFGYEQYF
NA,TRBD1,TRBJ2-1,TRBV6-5,TGTGCCAGCAGTTACGGGACAGAATACAATGAGCAGTTCTTC,CASSYGTEYNEQFF
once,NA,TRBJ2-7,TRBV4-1,TGCGCCAGCAGCCAAGGACAGTACTACGAGCAGTACTTC,CASSQGQYYEQYF
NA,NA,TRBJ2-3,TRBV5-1,TGCGCCAGCAGCTTGGAGTTCAGATCAGATACGCAGTATTTT,CASSLEFRSDTQYF
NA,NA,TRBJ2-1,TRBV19,TGTGCCAGTAGTATTAACCCGACCCCACGGAATGAGCAGTTCTTC,CASSINPTPRNEQFF
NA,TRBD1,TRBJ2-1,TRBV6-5,TGTGCCAGCAGTTATAGGACAGGGGGCTACAATGAGCAGTTCTTC,CASSYRTGGYNEQFF
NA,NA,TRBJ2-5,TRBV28,TGTGCCAGCAGTATTGGAGGGGCCGGGGAGACCCAGTACTTC,CASSIGGAGETQYF
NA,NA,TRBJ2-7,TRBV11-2,TGTGCCAGCAGCTTAGATCTGGACTACGAGCAGTACTTC,CASSLDLDYEQYF
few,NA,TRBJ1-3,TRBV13,TGTGCCAGCAGCTTAGGCAGAGGGGCTGGAAACACCATATATTTT,CASSLGRGAGNTIYF
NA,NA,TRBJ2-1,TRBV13,TGTGCCAGCAGCTTAGGCGTTTCGGGGTCAAAAAGGGGTGAGCAGTTCTTC,CASSLGVSGSKRGEQFF
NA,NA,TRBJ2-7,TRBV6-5,TGTGCCAGCAGTTACGCGGCAGACTACGAGCAGTACTTC,CASSYAADYEQYF
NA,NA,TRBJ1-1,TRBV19,TGTGCCAGTACAGCAGGACAGATGAACACTGAAGCTTTCTTT,CASTAGQMNTEAFF
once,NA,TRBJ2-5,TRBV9,TGTGCCAGCAGCACACACACAGGGAGTCAAGAGACCCAGTACTTC,CASSTHTGSQETQYF
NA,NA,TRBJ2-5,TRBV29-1,TGCAGCCCCCCTCCTGATTATAAAGAGACCCAGTACTTC,CSPPPDYKETQYF
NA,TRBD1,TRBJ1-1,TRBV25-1,TGTGCCAGCAGTCCCGTTCAGGGGGTGCTGACTGAAGCTTTCTTT,CASSPVQGVLTEAFF
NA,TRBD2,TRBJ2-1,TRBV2,TGTGCCAGCAGTGAAGCCGGACTAGCGGAGCAGTTCTTC,CASSEAGLAEQFF
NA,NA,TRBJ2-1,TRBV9,TGTGCCAGCAGCGTACGGGCCCCCACCCTATACAATGAGCAGTTCTTC,CASSVRAPTLYNEQFF
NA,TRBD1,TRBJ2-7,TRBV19,TGTGCCAGTAGCTTGACGGTCTGGGACAGAGCCTACGAGCAGTACTTC,CASSLTVWDRAYEQYF
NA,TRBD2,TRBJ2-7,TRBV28,TGTGCCAGCAGTTTACTAGCGGGAGGGCGAATGGTTAGGCAGTACTTC,CASSLLAGGRMVRQYF
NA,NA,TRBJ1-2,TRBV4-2,TGTGCCAGCAGCCAAGATTCGGGAAGCAACTATGGCTACACCTTC,CASSQDSGSNYGYTF
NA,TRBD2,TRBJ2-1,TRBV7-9,TGTGCCAGCAGCTTACCTAAACAGACTAGCGGAACTTACAATGAGCAGTTCTTC,CASSLPKQTSGTYNEQFF
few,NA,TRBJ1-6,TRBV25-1,TGTGCCAGCAGTGAGGGAGGCTACCTCCACTTT,CASSEGGYLHF
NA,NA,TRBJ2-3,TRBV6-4,TGTGCCAGCAGTGACTCGTATAATGACAGAGGGACAGATACGCAGTATTTT,CASSDSYNDRGTDTQYF